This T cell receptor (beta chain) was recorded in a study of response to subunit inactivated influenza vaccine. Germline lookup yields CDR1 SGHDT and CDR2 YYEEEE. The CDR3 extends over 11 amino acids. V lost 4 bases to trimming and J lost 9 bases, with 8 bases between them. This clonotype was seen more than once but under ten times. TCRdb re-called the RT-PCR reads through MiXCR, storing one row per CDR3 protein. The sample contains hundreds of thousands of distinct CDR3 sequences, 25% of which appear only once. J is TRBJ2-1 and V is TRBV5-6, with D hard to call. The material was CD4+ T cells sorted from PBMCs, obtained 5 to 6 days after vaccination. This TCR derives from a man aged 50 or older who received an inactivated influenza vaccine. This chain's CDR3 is CASSEPFEQFF. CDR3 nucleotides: TGTGCCAGCAGCGAACCCTTTGAGCAGTTCTTC.